This TCR beta chain was captured in a study of STAT3 mutations in large granular lymphocyte leukemia. Germline values: CDR1 SGHNT, CDR2 YYREEE (reference sequence). V was shortened by 9 bases and J by 6 bases, with 21 bases between the two germline ends. The CDR3 runs to 14 residues. Regarding this clone: Its antigen is as yet unknown.

TCRdb keeps only in-frame clones here, not all; method: immunoSEQ multiplex PCR. Found here are under 3,000 clones, 60% to 70% of them singletons; the top ten hold 86%. Notes on the study in general: Every T-cell large granular lymphocyte leukemia patient had at least one immunodominant TCR beta clonotype.

The chain links TRBV5-4 to TRBJ1-2; tentative D call: TRBD1 (6 bases). Sequencing was carried out using peripheral blood mononuclear cells. This TCR was sampled from a woman aged 45-65 years with T-cell large granular lymphocyte leukemia. Some clones in this sample may be carry-over from other donors' samples. CDR3 in amino acids: CATRRVGGRNGYTF. The DNA for the CDR3 is TGTGCCACCCGCCGGGTGGGGGGGCGAAATGGCTACACCTTC.